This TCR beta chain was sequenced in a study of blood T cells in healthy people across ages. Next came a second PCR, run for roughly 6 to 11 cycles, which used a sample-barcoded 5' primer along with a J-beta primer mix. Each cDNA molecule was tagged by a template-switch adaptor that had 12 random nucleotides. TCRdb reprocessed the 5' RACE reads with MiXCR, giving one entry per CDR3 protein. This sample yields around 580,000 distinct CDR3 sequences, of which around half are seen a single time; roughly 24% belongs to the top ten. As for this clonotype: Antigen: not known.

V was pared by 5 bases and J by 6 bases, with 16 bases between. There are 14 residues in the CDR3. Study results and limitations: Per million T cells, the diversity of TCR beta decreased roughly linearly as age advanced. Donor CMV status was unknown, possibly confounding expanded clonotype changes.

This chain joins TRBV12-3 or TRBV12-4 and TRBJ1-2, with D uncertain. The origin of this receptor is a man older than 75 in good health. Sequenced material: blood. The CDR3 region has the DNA TGTGCCAGCAGTGAGGAGGGCCGGAGAAATGGCTACACCTTC. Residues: CASSEEGRRNGYTF.